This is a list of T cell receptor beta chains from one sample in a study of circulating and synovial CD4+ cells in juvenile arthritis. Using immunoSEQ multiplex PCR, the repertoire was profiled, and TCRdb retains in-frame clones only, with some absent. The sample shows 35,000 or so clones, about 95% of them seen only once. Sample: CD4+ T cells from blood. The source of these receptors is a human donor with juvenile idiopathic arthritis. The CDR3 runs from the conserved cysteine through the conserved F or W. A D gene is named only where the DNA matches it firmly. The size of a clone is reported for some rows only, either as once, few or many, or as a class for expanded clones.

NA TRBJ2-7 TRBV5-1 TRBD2 TGCGCCAGCAGCTCCAAACCTAGCGGGAGAGATTACGAGCAGTACTTC CASSSKPSGRDYEQYF
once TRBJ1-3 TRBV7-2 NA TGTGCCAGCAGCTTAGCCGGGGTTCTGGGGGCCGGAAACACCATATATTTT CASSLAGVLGAGNTIYF
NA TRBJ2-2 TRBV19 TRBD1 TGTGCCAGCCTTCTTATTTCCGGGACAGTAGGGGTCGGGGAGCTGTTTTTT CASLLISGTVGVGELFF
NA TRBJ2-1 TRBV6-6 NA TGTGCCAGCAGCCACGGGAGCTCCTACAATGAGCAGTTCTTC CASSHGSSYNEQFF
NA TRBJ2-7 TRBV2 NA TGTGCCAGCAGTTGGAACAGCCCCGAGCAGTACTTC CASSWNSPEQYF
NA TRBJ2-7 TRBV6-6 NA TGTGCCAGCAGGGATCCAGGAAAGTGGGAGCAGTACTTC CASRDPGKWEQYF
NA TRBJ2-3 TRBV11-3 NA TGTGCCAGTAATCAGGGCCCAGGGGATACGCAGTATTTT CASNQGPGDTQYF
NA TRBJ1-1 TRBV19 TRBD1 TGTGCCAGTAGCCCCCCAGGGGGGACTGAAGCTTTCTTT CASSPPGGTEAFF
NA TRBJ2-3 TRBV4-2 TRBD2 TGTGCCAGCAGCCAAGGGGCCAGCGGGGTGGCAGATACGCAGTATTTT CASSQGASGVADTQYF
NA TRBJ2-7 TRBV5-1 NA TGCGCCAGCAGCTTGGGCGGGGTTTACTACGAGCAGTACTTC CASSLGGVYYEQYF
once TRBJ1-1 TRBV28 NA TGTGCCAGCTCTCAAGAGGGGGTGATGGCTTTCTTT CASSQEGVMAFF
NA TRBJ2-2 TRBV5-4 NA TGTGCCAGCAGCTTGGTTAGCACCGGGGAGCTGTTTTTT CASSLVSTGELFF
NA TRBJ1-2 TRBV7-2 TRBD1 TGTGCCAGCAGCAAGGGACAGGGTGGATACTATGGCTACACCTTC CASSKGQGGYYGYTF
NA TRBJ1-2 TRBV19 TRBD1 TGTGCCAGTAGTATGGGACAGGGGTATAGATCTGTAGGCTACACCTTC CASSMGQGYRSVGYTF
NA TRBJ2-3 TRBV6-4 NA TGTGCCAGCAGTGACTCGTTACAGGCTACGCAGTATTTT CASSDSLQATQYF
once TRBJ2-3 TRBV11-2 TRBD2 TGTGCCAGCAGCTTATCTCGGGGGGCAGATACGCAGTATTTT CASSLSRGADTQYF
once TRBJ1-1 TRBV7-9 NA TGTGCCAGCAGCTTATCCGGTATGGTTGAAGCTTTCTTT CASSLSGMVEAFF
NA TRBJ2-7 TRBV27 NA TGTGCCAGCAGACCCTCTGAGACAGGTACCAACGAGCAGTACTTC CASRPSETGTNEQYF
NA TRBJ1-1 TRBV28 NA TGTGCCAGCAGTTTATTCCCGACAACAAACACTGAAGCTTTCTTT CASSLFPTTNTEAFF